The 31 T cell receptor beta chains presented below share a single source sample, sequenced in a study of CD8 T cells in Susac syndrome. Reverse transcription of roughly 0.45 to 1 ug RNA used random hexamers. MiXCR, run by TCRdb on the immunoSEQ multiplex PCR reads, gives a single entry per CDR3 protein. The sample lists 250,000 to 350,000 distinct CDR3 sequences, 90% to 95% seen once, with less than 0.08% in the top ten. The source material was CD4+ T cells from PBMCs. Receptors were obtained from a human donor with multiple sclerosis.

This chain connects TRBV12-3 or TRBV12-4 to TRBJ2-3, with D possibly matching TRBD2 (6 bases). Trimming stripped 10 bases from V and 3 bases from J, with 14 bases between. The CDR3 consists of 13 residues. CDR3 region: CAIRLGGTDTQYF. In nucleotides, the CDR3 is TGTGCCATCCGACTAGGCGGGACAGATACGCAGTATTTT.

The chain links TRBV14 to TRBJ2-1; tentative D call: TRBD2 (6 bases). CDR3 length: 14 amino acids. Germline loops: CDR1 SGHDN, CDR2 FVKESK. Trimming cost V 5 bases and J 7 bases, with 15 bases left between them. The CDR3, as DNA: TGTGCCAGCAGCGACCTTCTAGCGTGGAATGAGCAGTTCTTC. Translation gives CASSDLLAWNEQFF.

The rearrangement uses TRBV23-1 and TRBJ1-5; no definite D call. TRBV23-1 is annotated as an ORF whose role is uncertain. The CDR3 is made up of 18 amino acids. The V end was cut by 2 bases, the J end by 2 bases, with 19 bases between. The CDR3 loop reads CASSQHPRWARGNQPQHF. Here the CDR3 DNA reads TGCGCCAGCAGTCAACACCCAAGATGGGCCCGGGGCAATCAGCCCCAGCATTTT.

The gene calls are TRBV11-2 and TRBJ1-1; 8 bases align to TRBD1. The V gene end was trimmed by 4 bases and the J gene end by 1 base; junction bases not matched to a gene: 5. Germline assignment: CDR1 SGHAT and CDR2 FQNNGV. The CDR3 runs to 15 residues. CDR3 residues: CASSSRQGRNTEAFF. Written as DNA, the CDR3 is TGTGCCAGCAGCTCCCGACAGGGGAGGAACACTGAAGCTTTCTTT.

Only one count was recorded for this clonotype. The rearrangement joins TRBV7-9 to TRBJ2-1, with 9 bases that match TRBD2. Germline trimming cut 5 bases from V and 6 bases from J; bases unmatched to any gene: 8. Germline loops: CDR1 SEHNR, CDR2 FQNEAQ (reference sequence). This CDR3 is 15 amino acids long. The DNA of the CDR3 is TGTGCCAGCAGCCGTAATAGCGGGAGAGGCAATGAGCAGTTCTTC. Translation: CASSRNSGRGNEQFF.

The V gene is TRBV4-2, the J gene TRBJ2-5; no definite D call. There are 14 residues in the CDR3. From germline, CDR1 is LGHNA and CDR2 YNFKEQ. V was shortened by 0 bases and J by 4 bases, with 9 bases between the two germline ends. CDR3 DNA: TGTGCCAGCAGCCAAGAAGGGAAGAGAGAGACCCAGTACTTC. Protein sequence: CASSQEGKRETQYF.

This chain connects TRBV12-3 or TRBV12-4 to TRBJ1-2; D remains unclear. The CDR3 consists of 13 residues. The V end lost 6 bases, the J end lost 4 bases, and 12 bases lay between the germline ends. This CDR3 is CASSPGRPYGYTF. The CDR3 DNA follows: TGTGCCAGCAGCCCCGGACGGCCCTATGGCTACACCTTC.

V is TRBV29-1 and J is TRBJ2-1; D could derive from TRBD1 or TRBD2 (5 bases each). The CDR3 length is 12 residues. Germline loops: CDR1 SQVTM, CDR2 ANQGSEA. The ends were cut back, 0 bases at V and 10 bases at J, with 10 bases in the middle. Here the CDR3 reads CSVEDPWGEQFF. DNA for the CDR3: TGCAGCGTTGAAGATCCGTGGGGGGAGCAGTTCTTC.

The CDR3: CASSQGPPSLQFF. CDR3 nucleotides: TGTGCCAGCAGCCAAGGACCCCCTAGTCTGCAGTTCTTC. The V and J genes are TRBV3-1 and TRBJ2-1, with D uncertain. The germline V gene has CDR1 LGHDT and CDR2 YNNKEL (reference sequence). The CDR3 covers 13 residues. Trimming removed 1 base at V and 12 bases at J, with 13 bases between.

The chain is built from TRBV20-1 and TRBJ2-3, with 9 positions matching TRBD1. With V trimmed by 2 bases and J by 3 bases, 3 bases remained unmatched. Looked up from germline, CDR1 is DFQATT and CDR2 is SNEGSKA (reference sequence). This CDR3 is 14 amino acids long. The CDR3 DNA sequence: TGCAGTGCTAGAAGGGACAGGGCAACAGATACGCAGTATTTT. It specifies CSARRDRATDTQYF.

The chain employs TRBV19 and TRBJ2-1, with 9 bases aligning to TRBD2. Germline V gives CDR1 LNHDA, CDR2 SQIVND (reference sequence). The CDR3 consists of 16 residues. J gave up 2 bases and V 0 bases, and 2 bases lay outside the gene matches. For the CDR3, the DNA is TGTGCCAGTAGTATAGACGCGGGAGGGCCCTACAATGAGCAGTTCTTC. It codes for CASSIDAGGPYNEQFF.

The genes are TRBV11-2 and TRBJ2-5; 7 nucleotides match TRBD1. CDR3 length equals 16 residues. Trimming took 1 base from V and 3 from J; bases not matched to a gene: 8. From germline, CDR1 is SGHAT and CDR2 FQNNGV. CDR3 amino acids: CASSLVGGWGEETQYF. Here the CDR3 DNA reads TGTGCCAGCAGCTTAGTAGGGGGCTGGGGCGAAGAGACCCAGTACTTC. The whole variable domain, filled in from reference TRBV11-2 and TRBJ2-5, reads EAGVAQSPRYKIIEKRQSVAFWCNPISGHATLYWYQQILGQGPKLLIQFQNNGVVDDSQLPKDRFSAERLKGVDSTLKIQPAKLEDSAVYLCASSLVGGWGEETQYFGPGTRLLVL.

The chain uses TRBV6-5 and TRBJ2-5, with TRBD2 as a possible D gene (7 bases). Germline values: CDR1 MNHEY, CDR2 SVGAGI. Trimming removed 6 bases at V and 5 bases at J, with 16 bases between. The length of the CDR3 is 14 residues. The chain's CDR3 is CASRTGGLGETQYF. CDR3 coding DNA: TGTGCCAGCAGGACGGGGGGCCTCGGGGAGACCCAGTACTTC.

The CDR3 nucleotides read TGTGCCAGCAGCCGAATGACGGCTAGCGGGCGGGAGACCCAGTACTTC. Its translation is CASSRMTASGRETQYF. The gene calls are TRBV7-2 and TRBJ2-5; TRBD2 aligns across 8 bases. The CDR3 runs 16 residues. Germline CDR1 is SGHTA and CDR2 is FQGNSA. V trimming: 5 bases; J trimming: 5 bases; junction bases outside the gene matches: 13.

V usage is TRBV9 and J usage is TRBJ2-2; 8 positions agree with TRBD1. Per the germline V gene, CDR1 is SGDLS and CDR2 is YYNGEE. Trimming took 4 bases from V and 5 from J; bases not matched to a gene: 7. The CDR3 runs 15 residues. In DNA form, the CDR3 reads TGTGCCAGCAGCTCAGGACAGGGACGAACCGGGGAGCTGTTTTTT. As protein: CASSSGQGRTGELFF. The complete variable domain, with remaining parts taken from reference TRBV9 and TRBJ2-2, reads DSGVTQTPKHLITATGQRVTLRCSPRSGDLSVYWYQQSLDQGLQFLIQYYNGEERAKGNILERFSAQQFPDLHSELNLSSLELGDSALYFCASSSGQGRTGELFFGEGSRLTVL.

CDR3 sequence reads: CASTFSGIMNTEAFF. In DNA form, the CDR3 reads TGTGCCAGCACGTTCTCAGGGATAATGAACACTGAAGCTTTCTTT. The V and J genes are TRBV2 and TRBJ1-1; a possible D gene is TRBD1 (5 bases). This CDR3 region has 15 residues. V was trimmed by 7 bases and J by 0 bases, leaving 15 bases between them. Germline CDR1 and CDR2: SNHLY and FYNNEI.

The CDR3 loop reads CASSQREGAPGNTIYF. CDR3 bases: TGCGCCAGCAGCCAACGCGAGGGCGCCCCTGGAAACACCATATATTTT. The chain employs TRBV4-1 and TRBJ1-3; the D is unclear. The V gene's germline CDR1 is MGHRA and CDR2 YSYEKL. The CDR3 sequence is 16 residues long. V was shortened by 2 bases and J by 2 bases, with 13 bases between the two germline ends.

This sequence joins TRBV6-5 and TRBJ2-5; no clear D gene. CDR3 size: 13 residues. With 9 bases removed from V and 2 bases from J, the gap between germline ends came to 13 bases. Per the germline V gene, CDR1 is MNHEY and CDR2 is SVGAGI. This CDR3 is CARPGSPQETQYF. The CDR3 region has the DNA TGTGCCAGGCCGGGCAGCCCTCAAGAGACCCAGTACTTC.

This chain links TRBV20-1 with TRBJ1-2; tentative D call: TRBD1 (5 bases). CDR1 DFQATT and CDR2 SNEGSKA come from the germline V gene (reference sequence). The CDR3 contains 12 residues. With 3 bases removed from V and 4 bases from J, the gap between germline ends came to 9 bases. Here the CDR3 DNA reads TGCAGTGCTAGGTCCAGGGTCTATGGCTACACCTTC. Its translation: CSARSRVYGYTF.

This chain uses TRBV5-1 with TRBJ1-2; D unresolved. The CDR3 contains 15 residues. Germline V gene data show CDR1 as SGHRS and CDR2 as YFSETQ. Trimming took 3 bases from V and 4 from J, leaving 16 bases between them. The DNA of the CDR3 is TGCGCCAGCAGCTCGGACGGGGAGGGTGGCTATGGCTACACCTTC. Translating it yields CASSSDGEGGYGYTF.

The gene calls are TRBV20-1 and TRBJ1-1, with 8 bases aligning to TRBD1. The V gene end was trimmed by 8 bases and the J gene end by 7 bases; junction bases not matched to a gene: 12. The length of the CDR3 is 13 residues. The V gene's germline CDR1 is DFQATT and CDR2 SNEGSKA (reference sequence). The CDR3 protein is CSTTEGTGGEAFF. CDR3 DNA sequence: TGCAGTACTACGGAGGGAACAGGGGGTGAAGCTTTCTTT.

This sequence joins TRBV7-9 and TRBJ2-1; 11 positions match TRBD2. This CDR3 region has 17 residues. Trimming cost V 5 bases and J 8 bases; bases outside gene matches: 14. Germline V gene lookup returns CDR1 SEHNR and CDR2 FQNEAQ (reference sequence). CDR3 in DNA: TGTGCCAGCAGCCTGGGACTAGCGGTTCTTCTACGCGATGAGCAGTTCTTC. This encodes CASSLGLAVLLRDEQFF.

The chain uses TRBV12-3 or TRBV12-4 and TRBJ2-5; maybe TRBD2 (5 bases). The CDR3 has 14 amino acids. V dropped 4 bases and J dropped 2 bases, with 11 bases sitting between them. The CDR3 DNA sequence: TGTGCCAGCAGTTCCCTTAGCGTACAAGAGACCCAGTACTTC. Protein sequence: CASSSLSVQETQYF.

The CDR3 here is CAWSVQAADQPQHF. CDR3 coding DNA: TGTGCCTGGAGTGTACAGGCAGCCGATCAGCCCCAGCATTTT. This chain links TRBV30 with TRBJ1-5, with D possibly matching TRBD1 (5 bases). The germline gives CDR1 GTSNPN, CDR2 SVGIG (reference sequence). The CDR3 totals 14 residues. The ends were cut back, 0 bases at V and 5 bases at J, with 11 bases in the middle.

This chain connects TRBV9 to TRBJ2-5; 9 positions match TRBD1. Germline CDR1 is SGDLS and CDR2 is YYNGEE. The CDR3 contains 17 residues. The V and J ends lost 4 bases and 4 bases, in that order; junction bases with no gene match: 14. The chain's CDR3 is CASSKKAGQGGGETQYF. The DNA of the CDR3 is TGTGCCAGCAGCAAAAAAGCGGGACAGGGTGGAGGAGAGACCCAGTACTTC.

The CDR3 here is CARTKGEANCSPLHF. The CDR3 nucleotides read TGCGCCAGGACAAAAGGGGAGGCTAATTGTTCACCCCTCCACTTT. This sequence joins TRBV10-1 and TRBJ1-6; a weak D match, TRBD1 (5 bases). CDR1 and CDR2 (germline): WNHNN, SYGVQD (reference sequence). V was cut by 9 bases and J by 9 bases, with 21 bases left in between. The CDR3 consists of 15 residues.

The chain couples TRBV14 to TRBJ2-1, with no clear D. The CDR3 is 13 amino acids. Germline loops: CDR1 SGHDN, CDR2 FVKESK. V lost 0 bases to trimming and J lost 4 bases, with 4 bases between them. The CDR3 loop is CASSQDWYNEQFF. Here the CDR3 DNA reads TGTGCCAGCAGCCAAGATTGGTACAATGAGCAGTTCTTC.

The chain is built from TRBV5-6 and TRBJ1-1; 9 nucleotides match TRBD1. Losses at the gene ends were 4 bases for V and 0 bases for J; bases not matched to a gene: 4. Germline CDR1 SGHDT, CDR2 YYEEEE. The CDR3 runs to 15 residues. The CDR3 here is CASSPGTGMNTEAFF. CDR3 coding DNA: TGTGCCAGCAGCCCGGGGACAGGGATGAACACTGAAGCTTTCTTT.

V is TRBV7-9 and J is TRBJ1-3, with TRBD1 as a possible D gene (6 bases). The length of the CDR3 is 17 residues. Germline loops: CDR1 SEHNR, CDR2 FQNEAQ (reference sequence). Trimming cost V 4 bases and J 0 bases, with 16 bases left between them. In nucleotides, the CDR3 is TGTGCCAGCAGCTCCAGGGGATGGCGGGACTCTGGAAACACCATATATTTT. This translates into CASSSRGWRDSGNTIYF.

In DNA, the CDR3 is TGTGCCAGCAGCCAAGCTAGAGACGCCGGCCGCGGCTACACCTTC. It specifies CASSQARDAGRGYTF. The chain has TRBV4-2 and TRBJ1-2, with D hard to call. Trimming left V 1 base short and J 8 bases short, with 17 bases between. CDR3 size: 15 residues. Per the germline V gene, CDR1 is LGHNA and CDR2 is YNFKEQ.

Only a few counts were recorded for this clonotype. J is TRBJ1-1 and V is TRBV7-2; no clear D. The CDR3 runs 13 residues. Trimming stripped 3 bases from V and 1 base from J, with 6 bases between. Germline V gene sequence: CDR1 SGHTA, CDR2 FQGNSA. CDR3 protein: CASSFTGNTEAFF. The CDR3 coding sequence is TGTGCCAGCAGCTTCACCGGGAACACTGAAGCTTTCTTT.